This record concerns one TCR beta chain sequence. The data are from a study of chemoradiotherapy in HPV16-positive cancers. CDR3 length: 13 residues. V lost 3 bases to trimming and J lost 6 bases, with 14 bases between them. The germline CDR1 and CDR2 sequences are SQVTM and ANQGSEA. TCRdb's table, derived via immunoSEQ multiplex PCR, lists solely in-frame clones and lacks some. The sample records under 85,000 clones, approximately 91% being singletons. The rearrangement joins TRBV29-1 to TRBJ1-2, with TRBD1 as a possible D gene (5 bases). Sample: blood, taken from a patient who underwent chemoradiotherapy. The clonotype was recovered from a human donor with HPV-associated anogenital cancer. Written as DNA, the CDR3 is TGCAGCGTTGATCAAGGGGCCGGGAATGGCTACACCTTC. It encodes CSVDQGAGNGYTF.